The 18 T cell receptor beta chains below come from one sample, sequenced in a study of PD-L1 blockade in urothelial cancer. Only in-frame clones appear in the TCRdb table, and some are missing; sequencing was by immunoSEQ multiplex PCR. Of over 100,000 clones in the sample, about four fifths are singletons; the top ten hold about 2.9%. This sample's time point: pretreatment peripheral blood. The source was PBMCs, collected around atezolizumab (anti-PD-L1) treatment. The receptors originated from a man aged 50-59 years with urothelial cancer.

The chain recombines TRBV5-1 with TRBJ1-6; D unclear. Germline CDR1 and CDR2: SGHRS and YFSETQ. V was pared by 4 bases and J by 11 bases, with 13 bases between. The length of the CDR3 is 13 residues. CDR3 sequence: CASSLDGRPPLHF. Written as DNA, the CDR3 is TGCGCCAGCAGCCTGGACGGGAGACCACCCCTCCACTTT.

Here the CDR3 reads CASSLNLRGNTGELFF. The CDR3 DNA sequence: TGTGCCAGCAGTTTAAACCTTCGCGGGAACACCGGGGAGCTGTTTTTT. This chain joins TRBV28 and TRBJ2-2; D remains unclear. Germline CDR1 is MDHEN and CDR2 is SYDVKM. The CDR3 has 16 residues. Trimming left V 2 bases short and J 1 base short, with 11 bases between.

Here the CDR3 DNA reads TGTGCCAGCAGCTTGGGGGGCGGGAGGGCAGATACGCAGTATTTT. Translated: CASSLGGGRADTQYF. The rearrangement joins TRBV5-4 to TRBJ2-3; 9 bases align to TRBD2. The length of the CDR3 is 15 residues. CDR1 and CDR2 (germline): SGHNT, YYREEE (reference sequence). The trim removed 0 bases at V and 4 bases at J, leaving 3 bases unmatched.

This clone was observed a single time. The chain combines TRBV7-6 with TRBJ2-7, with D possibly TRBD1 on 5 matching bases. The CDR3 loop spans 14 amino acids. V was cut by 1 base and J by 2 bases, with 9 bases left in between. CDR1 is SGHVS, CDR2 FNYEAQ, per germline. Written as DNA, the CDR3 is TGTGCCAGCAGCTTAGGAAGGGGCACCTACGAGCAGTACTTC. It translates to CASSLGRGTYEQYF.

This chain links TRBV6-5 with TRBJ2-7; 10 nucleotides align to TRBD2. This CDR3 has 16 amino acids. The germline gives CDR1 MNHEY, CDR2 SVGAGI. Unmatched junction bases numbered 3, after V lost 0 bases and J lost 1 base. The CDR3 nucleotides are TGTGCCAGCAGTTACTCGCCTAGCGGGAGATCCTACGAGCAGTACTTC. Residues: CASSYSPSGRSYEQYF.

The chain employs TRBV27 and TRBJ2-5; D might be TRBD1 (6 bases). The CDR3 is 14 residues long. Trimming stripped 5 bases from V and 5 bases from J, with 15 bases between. Germline CDR1 is MNHEY and CDR2 is SMNVEV (reference sequence). The CDR3 spells CASSGTLLEETQYF. CDR3 nucleotides: TGTGCCAGCAGTGGGACACTCCTAGAGGAGACCCAGTACTTC.

This clone appeared a few times. The chain employs TRBV5-1 and TRBJ2-2, with D possibly matching TRBD1 (6 bases). The CDR3 is 16 amino acids. Trimming cost V 4 bases and J 4 bases, with 17 bases left between them. Germline CDR1 SGHRS, CDR2 YFSETQ. The CDR3 nucleotides are TGCGCCAGCAGCCCGGACAGCCGGTCGTCCACCGGGGAGCTGTTTTTT. Translated, it gives CASSPDSRSSTGELFF.

The J gene is TRBJ2-1, the V gene TRBV13; 10 bases match TRBD1. With 5 bases clipped from V and 4 bases from J, the junction kept 5 bases outside the gene matches. The CDR3 has 15 amino acids. Germline V gene sequence: CDR1 PRHDT, CDR2 FYEKMQ (reference sequence). CDR3 sequence: CASSLGTGAYNEQFF. In nucleotides, the CDR3 is TGTGCCAGCAGCCTCGGGACAGGGGCTTACAATGAGCAGTTCTTC.

This clone was recorded a few times. The V call is TRBV30, the J call TRBJ1-2; 9 nucleotides agree with TRBD1. This CDR3 contains 14 residues. Trimming took 3 bases from V and 7 from J; bases not matched to a gene: 9. CDR1 GTSNPN and CDR2 SVGIG come from the germline V gene (reference sequence). CDR3 sequence (DNA): TGTGCCTGGAGCCAGGACAGGGGTTCGGCTGGCTACACCTTC. Amino acid sequence: CAWSQDRGSAGYTF.

This chain uses TRBV27 with TRBJ2-3; TRBD2 agrees at 10 bases. Germline CDR1 is MNHEY and CDR2 is SMNVEV (reference sequence). The CDR3 totals 15 residues. The V gene end was trimmed by 3 bases and the J gene end by 2 bases; junction bases not matched to a gene: 2. CDR3 in amino acids: CASSFLAGVTDTQYF. Written as DNA, the CDR3 is TGTGCCAGCAGTTTTCTAGCGGGAGTCACAGATACGCAGTATTTT.

V gene TRBV9 combines with J gene TRBJ2-1, with D possibly matching TRBD2 (6 bases). Germline lookup yields CDR1 SGDLS and CDR2 YYNGEE. This CDR3 is 13 amino acids long. The V gene lost 4 bases and the J gene lost 15 bases, with 20 bases spanning the gap. The CDR3 loop reads CASSPSPGEVRFF. The CDR3 coding sequence is TGTGCCAGCAGCCCCTCCCCCGGGGAGGTCCGGTTCTTC.

The rearrangement uses TRBV7-3 and TRBJ2-1; D is possibly TRBD1 (6 bases). V gave up 5 bases and J gave up 7 bases, with 15 bases separating them. CDR1 is SGHTA and CDR2 is FQGTGA in the germline V gene. The CDR3 has 14 amino acids. CDR3 bases: TGTGCCAGCAGCCCGGGACAAGCTATAAATGAGCAGTTCTTC. This translates into CASSPGQAINEQFF.

The chain joins TRBV7-2 to TRBJ2-7, with 9 nucleotides matching TRBD2. The germline V gene encodes CDR1 SGHTA and CDR2 FQGNSA. The CDR3 is 15 amino acids. The junction had 5 bases not matched to a gene; V was cut back by 2 bases and J by 3 bases. CDR3 bases: TGTGCCAGCAGCTTACAGCCTAGCGGGATCTACGAGCAGTACTTC. This gives the protein CASSLQPSGIYEQYF.

This rearrangement joins TRBV15 to TRBJ2-3, with a tentative D call TRBD2 (5 bases). The V and J ends lost 2 bases and 1 base respectively, with 13 bases between them. Germline CDR1 and CDR2: LNHNV and YYDKDF (reference sequence). The CDR3 totals 16 residues. CDR3 amino acids: CATSRSLEKGTDTQYF. The CDR3 DNA reads TGTGCCACCAGCAGATCACTAGAAAAGGGCACAGATACGCAGTATTTT.

The CDR3 DNA is TGTGCCAGCAGTTTACACAGAGACAATCAGCCCCAGCATTTT. It specifies CASSLHRDNQPQHF. V usage is TRBV28 and J usage is TRBJ1-5; no clear D. Trimming shortened V by 2 bases and J by 3 bases, and 8 bases separated the two germline ends. The CDR3 has 14 amino acids. From germline, CDR1 is MDHEN and CDR2 SYDVKM.

The CDR3 loop reads CASSLSPGNTEAFF. In DNA form, the CDR3 reads TGTGCCAGCAGCTTAAGCCCGGGGAACACTGAAGCTTTCTTT. This chain uses TRBV7-3 with TRBJ1-1, with unresolved D. CDR3 length: 14 amino acids. Germline V lookup: CDR1 SGHTA, CDR2 FQGTGA. V lost 1 base to trimming and J lost 1 base, with 7 bases between them.

The chain couples TRBV6-1 to TRBJ1-2; D perhaps matches TRBD1 (5 bases). Germline CDR1 is MNHNS and CDR2 is SASEGT. Trimming took off 1 base at V and 8 bases at J, with 14 bases between the two ends. CDR3 length: 14 amino acids. The CDR3 sequence: CASSEGAGYEGYTF. DNA for the CDR3: TGTGCCAGCAGTGAAGGGGCAGGGTACGAAGGCTACACCTTC.

The genes are TRBV6-5 and TRBJ2-7, with a weak D call TRBD2 (6 bases). The CDR3 runs to 15 residues. V was cut by 6 bases and J by 4 bases, with 19 bases left in between. Per germline, CDR1 MNHEY and CDR2 SVGAGI. The CDR3 DNA reads TGTGCCAGCAGACCCTACACCGCGGGAAGGTACGAGCAGTACTTC. This translates into CASRPYTAGRYEQYF.